This paragraph covers one T cell receptor (beta chain) sequence. Using immunoSEQ multiplex PCR, the repertoire was profiled, and TCRdb retains in-frame clones only, with some absent. The sample contains fewer than 200,000 clones, over 80% of which appear only once. CDR3 size: 15 residues. J was trimmed by 2 bases and V by 7 bases; bases with no gene match: 9. In germline, CDR1 is SQVTM, CDR2 ANQGSEA. The sample comes from a study of T cell responses to AZD1222 COVID-19 vaccine. The sample was peripheral blood, taken on day 0 of AZD1222 vaccination. The receptor was isolated from an adult in good health. The chain joins TRBV29-1 to TRBJ2-1, with 9 positions matching TRBD2. The CDR3 loop reads CSAMKASGAYNEQFF. The DNA of the CDR3 is TGCAGCGCCATGAAGGCTAGCGGGGCCTACAATGAGCAGTTCTTC.